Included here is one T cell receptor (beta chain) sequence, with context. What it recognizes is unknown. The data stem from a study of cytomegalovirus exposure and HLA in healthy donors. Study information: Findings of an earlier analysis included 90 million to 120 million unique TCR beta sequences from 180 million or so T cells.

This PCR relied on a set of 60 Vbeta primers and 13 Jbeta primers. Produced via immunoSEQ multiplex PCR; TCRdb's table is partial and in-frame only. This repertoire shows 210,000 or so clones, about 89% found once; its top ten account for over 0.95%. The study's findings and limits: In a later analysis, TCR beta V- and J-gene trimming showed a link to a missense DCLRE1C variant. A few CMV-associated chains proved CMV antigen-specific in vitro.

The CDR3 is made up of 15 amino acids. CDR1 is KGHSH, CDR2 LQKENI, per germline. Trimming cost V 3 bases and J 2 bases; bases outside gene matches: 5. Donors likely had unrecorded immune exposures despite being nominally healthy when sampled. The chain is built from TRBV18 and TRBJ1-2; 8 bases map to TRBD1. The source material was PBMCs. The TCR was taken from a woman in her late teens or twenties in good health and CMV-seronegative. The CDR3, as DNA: TGTGCCAGCTCACCCGCGGGACAGGTCAACTATGGCTACACCTTC. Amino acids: CASSPAGQVNYGYTF.